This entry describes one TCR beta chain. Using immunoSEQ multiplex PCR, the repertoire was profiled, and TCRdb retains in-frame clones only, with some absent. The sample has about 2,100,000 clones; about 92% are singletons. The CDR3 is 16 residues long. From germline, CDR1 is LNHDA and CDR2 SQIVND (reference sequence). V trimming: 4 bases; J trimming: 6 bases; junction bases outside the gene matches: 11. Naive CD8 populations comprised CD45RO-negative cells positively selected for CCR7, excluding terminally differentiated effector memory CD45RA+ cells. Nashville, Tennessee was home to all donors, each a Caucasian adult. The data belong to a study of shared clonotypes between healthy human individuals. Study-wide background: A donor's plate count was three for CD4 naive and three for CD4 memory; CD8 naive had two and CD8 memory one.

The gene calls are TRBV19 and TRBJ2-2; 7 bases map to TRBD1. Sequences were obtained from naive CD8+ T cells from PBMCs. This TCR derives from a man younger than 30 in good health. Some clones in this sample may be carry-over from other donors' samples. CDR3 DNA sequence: TGTGCCAGTAGTAGCAGACAGGGAATTCTCTCCGGGGAGCTGTTTTTT. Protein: CASSSRQGILSGELFF. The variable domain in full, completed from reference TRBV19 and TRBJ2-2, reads DGGITQSPKYLFRKEGQNVTLSCEQNLNHDAMYWYRQDPGQGLRLIYYSQIVNDFQKGDIAEGYSVSREKKESFPLTVTSAQKNPTAFYLCASSSRQGILSGELFFGEGSRLTVL.